The 2 T cell receptor beta chains below all came from one sample that was sequenced in a study of T-cell memory formation after mild COVID-19. A single record per CDR3 protein comes from TCRdb applying MiXCR to the 5' RACE reads. The sample has just over 350,000 distinct CDR3 sequences, about 15% seen once. The sequencing input was PBMCs or a T cell subset sorted from them (not recorded which). These receptors originate from a man in his late teens or twenties who had mild COVID-19 (a few samples of this study predate the infection). Cell type and time point are not known.

This chain links TRBV20-1 with TRBJ1-1; maybe TRBD1 (6 bases). Germline values: CDR1 DFQATT, CDR2 SNEGSKA (reference sequence). V was trimmed by 3 bases and J by 1 base, leaving 12 bases between them. The CDR3 extends over 14 amino acids. DNA for the CDR3: TGCAGTGCTAGGCGCGGACAGCAGAACACTGAAGCTTTCTTT. It translates to CSARRGQQNTEAFF.

The chain joins TRBV4-2 to TRBJ2-1; TRBD2 matches at 7 bases. Germline assignment: CDR1 LGHNA and CDR2 YNFKEQ. The V gene end was trimmed by 0 bases and the J gene end by 4 bases; junction bases not matched to a gene: 3. This CDR3 region has 15 residues. The CDR3 sequence: CASSQDIGGYNEQFF. The CDR3 DNA sequence: TGTGCCAGCAGCCAAGATATCGGGGGGTACAATGAGCAGTTCTTC.